This T cell receptor beta chain was observed in a study of shared clonotypes between healthy human individuals. Study-level results: Sequencing of the sorted subsets was shown by rarefaction to be incomplete despite large depth.

For sorted subsets, roughly 200 ng DNA per replicate equaled about 31,000 T cell genomes. Method: immunoSEQ multiplex PCR; TCRdb's copy keeps in-frame clones and lacks some. The sample lists about a million clones; approximately 70% were seen once. With respect to this clone: As yet, its antigen is unknown.

In germline, CDR1 is SEHNR, CDR2 FQNEAQ (reference sequence). The CDR3 covers 15 residues. The sample taken for sequencing was memory CD4+ T cells sorted from blood. Subset meaning: CD45RA-negative fraction. The receptor was derived from a man aged 18 to 30 in good health. The rearrangement uses TRBV7-9 and TRBJ2-5; 13 nucleotides line up with TRBD2. The J call is in doubt because the DNA end fits TRBJ2-7 better. CDR3 protein: CASSARTSGSYEQYF. CDR3 nucleotides: TGTGCCAGCAGCGCCAGGACTAGCGGGAGTTACGAGCAGTACTTC.